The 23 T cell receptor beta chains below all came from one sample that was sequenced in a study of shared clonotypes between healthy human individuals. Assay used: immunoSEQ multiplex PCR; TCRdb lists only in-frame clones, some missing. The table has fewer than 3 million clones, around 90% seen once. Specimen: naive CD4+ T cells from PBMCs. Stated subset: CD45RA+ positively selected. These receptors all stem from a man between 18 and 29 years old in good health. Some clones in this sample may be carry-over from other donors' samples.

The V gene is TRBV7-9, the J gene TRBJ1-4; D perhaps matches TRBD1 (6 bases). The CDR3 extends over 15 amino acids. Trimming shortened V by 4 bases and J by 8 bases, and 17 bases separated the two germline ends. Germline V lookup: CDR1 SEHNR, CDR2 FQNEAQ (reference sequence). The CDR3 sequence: CASSYRQVVGEKLFF. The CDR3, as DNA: TGTGCCAGCAGCTACCGACAGGTGGTTGGCGAAAAACTGTTTTTT.

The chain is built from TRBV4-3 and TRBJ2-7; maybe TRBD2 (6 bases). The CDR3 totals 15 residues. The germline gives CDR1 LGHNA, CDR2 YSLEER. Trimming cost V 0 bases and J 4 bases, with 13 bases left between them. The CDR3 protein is CASSQDIGTHYEQYF. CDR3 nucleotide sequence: TGCGCCAGCAGCCAAGATATCGGGACTCATTACGAGCAGTACTTC.

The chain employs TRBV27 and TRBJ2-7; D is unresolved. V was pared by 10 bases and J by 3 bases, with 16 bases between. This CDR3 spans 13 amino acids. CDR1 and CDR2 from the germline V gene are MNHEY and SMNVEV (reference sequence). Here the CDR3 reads CATLMRFYYEQYF. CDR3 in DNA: TGTGCCACCCTTATGCGCTTCTACTACGAGCAGTACTTC.

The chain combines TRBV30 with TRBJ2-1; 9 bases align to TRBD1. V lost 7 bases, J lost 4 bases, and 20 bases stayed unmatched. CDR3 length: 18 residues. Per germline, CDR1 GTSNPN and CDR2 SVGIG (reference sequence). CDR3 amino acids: CASTPGQGVGGPYNEQFF. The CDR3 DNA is TGTGCCTCAACCCCGGGACAGGGCGTTGGGGGACCTTACAATGAGCAGTTCTTC.

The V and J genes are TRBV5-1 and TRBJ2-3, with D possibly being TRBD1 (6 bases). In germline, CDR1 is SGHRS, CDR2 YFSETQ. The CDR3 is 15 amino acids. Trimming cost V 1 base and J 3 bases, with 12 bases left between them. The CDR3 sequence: CASSLRQGWTDTQYF. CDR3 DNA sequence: TGCGCCAGCAGCTTGCGCCAGGGGTGGACAGATACGCAGTATTTT.

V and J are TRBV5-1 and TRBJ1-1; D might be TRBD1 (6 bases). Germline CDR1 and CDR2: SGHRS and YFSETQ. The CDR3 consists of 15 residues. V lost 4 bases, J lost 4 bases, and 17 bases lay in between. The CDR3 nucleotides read TGCGCCAGCAGCGAACAGGGCCCGGGCAGCACTGAAGCTTTCTTT. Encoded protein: CASSEQGPGSTEAFF.

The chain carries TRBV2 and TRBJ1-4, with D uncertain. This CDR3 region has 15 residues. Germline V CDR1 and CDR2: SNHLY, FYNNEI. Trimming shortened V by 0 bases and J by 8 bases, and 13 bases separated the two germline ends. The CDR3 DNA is TGTGCCAGCAGTGAAGCGCTTCGGGGAGGCGAAAAACTGTTTTTT. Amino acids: CASSEALRGGEKLFF.

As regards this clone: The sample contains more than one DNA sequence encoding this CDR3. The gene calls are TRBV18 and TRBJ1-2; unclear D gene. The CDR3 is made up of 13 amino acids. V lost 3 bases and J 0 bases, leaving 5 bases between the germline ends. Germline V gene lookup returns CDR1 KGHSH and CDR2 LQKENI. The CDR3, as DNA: TGTGCCAGCTCACCTTCCGCTAACTATGGCTACACCTTC. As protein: CASSPSANYGYTF.

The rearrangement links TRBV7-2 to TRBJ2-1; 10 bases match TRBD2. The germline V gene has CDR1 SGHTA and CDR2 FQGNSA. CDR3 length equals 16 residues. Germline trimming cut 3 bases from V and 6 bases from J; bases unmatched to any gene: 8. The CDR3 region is CASSLVASGRGNEQFF. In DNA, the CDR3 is TGTGCCAGCAGCTTGGTGGCTAGCGGGAGAGGCAATGAGCAGTTCTTC.

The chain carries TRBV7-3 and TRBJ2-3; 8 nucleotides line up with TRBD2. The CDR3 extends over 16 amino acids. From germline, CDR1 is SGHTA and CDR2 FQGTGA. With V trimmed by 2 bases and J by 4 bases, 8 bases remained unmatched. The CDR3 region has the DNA TGTGCCAGCAGCTTACGTCAGCGGGAGTTCTCAGATACGCAGTATTTT. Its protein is CASSLRQREFSDTQYF.

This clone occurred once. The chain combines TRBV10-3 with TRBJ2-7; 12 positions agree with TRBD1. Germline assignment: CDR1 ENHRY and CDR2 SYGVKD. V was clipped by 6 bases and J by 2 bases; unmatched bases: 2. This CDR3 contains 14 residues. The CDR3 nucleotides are TGTGCCATCAGAGGGACAGGGGGCACCTACGAGCAGTACTTC. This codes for CAIRGTGGTYEQYF.

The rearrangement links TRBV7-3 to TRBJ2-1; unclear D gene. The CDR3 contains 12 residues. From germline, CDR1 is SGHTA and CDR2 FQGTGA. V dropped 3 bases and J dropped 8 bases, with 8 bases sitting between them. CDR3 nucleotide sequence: TGTGCCAGCAGCTTTCAGAACCATGAGCAGTTCTTC. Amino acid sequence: CASSFQNHEQFF.

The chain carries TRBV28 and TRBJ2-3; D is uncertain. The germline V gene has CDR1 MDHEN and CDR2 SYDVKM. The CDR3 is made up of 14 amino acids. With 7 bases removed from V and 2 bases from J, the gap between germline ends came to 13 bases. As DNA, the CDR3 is TGTGCCAGCATCCAAGCCCCCAACACAGATACGCAGTATTTT. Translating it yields CASIQAPNTDTQYF. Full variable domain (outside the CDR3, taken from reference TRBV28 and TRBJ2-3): DVKVTQSSRYLVKRTGEKVFLECVQDMDHENMFWYRQDPGLGLRLIYFSYDVKMKEKGDIPEGYSVSREKKERFSLILESASTNQTSMYLCASIQAPNTDTQYFGPGTRLTVL.

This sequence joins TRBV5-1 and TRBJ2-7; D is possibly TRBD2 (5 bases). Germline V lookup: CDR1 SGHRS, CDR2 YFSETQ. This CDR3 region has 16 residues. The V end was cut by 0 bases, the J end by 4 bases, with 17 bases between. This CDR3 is CASSLGMEASLYEQYF. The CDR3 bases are TGCGCCAGCAGCTTGGGCATGGAGGCCAGCCTTTACGAGCAGTACTTC. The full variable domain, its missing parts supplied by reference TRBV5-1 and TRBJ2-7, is KAGVTQTPRYLIKTRGQQVTLSCSPISGHRSVSWYQQTPGQGLQFLFEYFSETQRNKGNFPGRFSGRQFSNSRSEMNVSTLELGDSALYLCASSLGMEASLYEQYFGPGTRLTVT.

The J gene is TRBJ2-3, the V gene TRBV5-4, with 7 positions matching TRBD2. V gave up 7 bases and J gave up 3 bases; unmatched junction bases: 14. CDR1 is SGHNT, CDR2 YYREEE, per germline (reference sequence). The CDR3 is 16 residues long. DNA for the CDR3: TGTGCCAGCCCCTCCCCGGGGGGTATTCAAACAGATACGCAGTATTTT. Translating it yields CASPSPGGIQTDTQYF.

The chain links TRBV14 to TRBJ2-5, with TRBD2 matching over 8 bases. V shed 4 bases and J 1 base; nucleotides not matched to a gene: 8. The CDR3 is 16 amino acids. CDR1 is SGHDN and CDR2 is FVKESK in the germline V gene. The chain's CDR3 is CASSRSETSAQETQYF. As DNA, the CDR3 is TGTGCCAGCAGCCGATCAGAGACTAGCGCCCAAGAGACCCAGTACTTC.

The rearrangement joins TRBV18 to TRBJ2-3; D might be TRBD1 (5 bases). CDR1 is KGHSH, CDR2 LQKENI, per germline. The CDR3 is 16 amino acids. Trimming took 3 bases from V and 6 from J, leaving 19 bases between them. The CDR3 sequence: CASSPGQGSVGDTQYF. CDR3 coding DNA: TGTGCCAGCTCACCCGGGCAGGGCTCCGTGGGGGATACGCAGTATTTT.

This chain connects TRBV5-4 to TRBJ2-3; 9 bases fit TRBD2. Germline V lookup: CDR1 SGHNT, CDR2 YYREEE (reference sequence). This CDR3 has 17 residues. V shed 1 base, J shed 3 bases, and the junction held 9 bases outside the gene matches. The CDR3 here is CASSLLGLAGRTDTQYF. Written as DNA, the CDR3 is TGTGCCAGCAGCTTGCTGGGACTAGCAGGAAGGACAGATACGCAGTATTTT.

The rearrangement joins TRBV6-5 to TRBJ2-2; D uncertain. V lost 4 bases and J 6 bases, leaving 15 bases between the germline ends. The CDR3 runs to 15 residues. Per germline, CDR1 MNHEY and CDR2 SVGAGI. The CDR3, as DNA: TGTGCCAGCAGTTCCAGGACCCTGAGAGCCGGGGAGCTGTTTTTT. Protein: CASSSRTLRAGELFF.

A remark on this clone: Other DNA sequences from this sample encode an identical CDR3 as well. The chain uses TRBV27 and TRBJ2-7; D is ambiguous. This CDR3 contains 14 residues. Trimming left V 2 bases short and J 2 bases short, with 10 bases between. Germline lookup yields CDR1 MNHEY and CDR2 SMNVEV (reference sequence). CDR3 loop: CASSLGRRTYEQYF. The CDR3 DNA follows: TGTGCCAGCAGTTTAGGCAGGAGAACCTACGAGCAGTACTTC.

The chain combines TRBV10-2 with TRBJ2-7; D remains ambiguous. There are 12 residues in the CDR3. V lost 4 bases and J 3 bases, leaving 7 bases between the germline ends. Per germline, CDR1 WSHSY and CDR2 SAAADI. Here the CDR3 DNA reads TGCGCCAGCAGTGTAGGCAGCTACGAGCAGTACTTC. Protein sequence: CASSVGSYEQYF.

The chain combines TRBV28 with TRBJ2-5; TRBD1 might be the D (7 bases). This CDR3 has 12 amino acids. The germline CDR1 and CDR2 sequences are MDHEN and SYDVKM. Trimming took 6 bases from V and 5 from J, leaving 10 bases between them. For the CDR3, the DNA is TGTGCCAGCAGCAGGGGGAGGGAGACCCAGTACTTC. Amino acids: CASSRGRETQYF.

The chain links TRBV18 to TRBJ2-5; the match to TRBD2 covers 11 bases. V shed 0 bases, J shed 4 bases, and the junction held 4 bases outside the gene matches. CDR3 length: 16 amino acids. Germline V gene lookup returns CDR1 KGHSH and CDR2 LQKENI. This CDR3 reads CASSPPTSGSVETQYF. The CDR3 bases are TGTGCCAGCTCACCACCAACTAGCGGGAGTGTAGAGACCCAGTACTTC.